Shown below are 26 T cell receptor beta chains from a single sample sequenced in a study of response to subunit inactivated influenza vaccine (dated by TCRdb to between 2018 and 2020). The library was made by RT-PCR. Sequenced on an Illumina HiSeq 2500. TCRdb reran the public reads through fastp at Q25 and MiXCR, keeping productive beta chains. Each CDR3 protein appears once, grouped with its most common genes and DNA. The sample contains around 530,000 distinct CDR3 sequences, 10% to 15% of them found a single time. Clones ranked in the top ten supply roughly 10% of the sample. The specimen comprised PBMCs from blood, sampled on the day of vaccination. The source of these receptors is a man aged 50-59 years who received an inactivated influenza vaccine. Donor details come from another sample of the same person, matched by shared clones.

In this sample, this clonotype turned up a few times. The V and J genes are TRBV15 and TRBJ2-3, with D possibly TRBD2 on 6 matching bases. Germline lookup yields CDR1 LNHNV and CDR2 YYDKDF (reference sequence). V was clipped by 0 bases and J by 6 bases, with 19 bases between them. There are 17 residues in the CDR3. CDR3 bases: TGTGCCACCAGCAGAGATGAGGACACCAGAGGGAGGGATACGCAGTATTTT. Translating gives CATSRDEDTRGRDTQYF. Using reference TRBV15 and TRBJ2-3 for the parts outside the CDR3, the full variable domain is DAMVIQNPRYQVTQFGKPVTLSCSQTLNHNVMYWYQQKSSQAPKLLFHYYDKDFNNEADTPDNFQSRRPNTSFCFLDIRSPGLGDTAMYLCATSRDEDTRGRDTQYFGPGTRLTVL.

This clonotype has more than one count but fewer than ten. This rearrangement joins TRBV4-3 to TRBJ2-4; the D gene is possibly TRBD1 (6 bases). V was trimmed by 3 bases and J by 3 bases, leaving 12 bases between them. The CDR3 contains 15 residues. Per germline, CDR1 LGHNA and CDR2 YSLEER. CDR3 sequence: CASSQLGQSKNIQYF. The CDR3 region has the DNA TGCGCCAGCAGCCAGTTAGGACAGAGCAAAAACATTCAGTACTTC.

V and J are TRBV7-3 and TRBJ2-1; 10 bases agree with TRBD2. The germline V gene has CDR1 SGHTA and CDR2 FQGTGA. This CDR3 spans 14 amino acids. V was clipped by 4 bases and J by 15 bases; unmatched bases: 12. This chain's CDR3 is CASSSPTSGPGLFF. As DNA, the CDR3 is TGTGCCAGCAGCTCCCCGACTAGCGGGCCGGGTTTGTTCTTC.

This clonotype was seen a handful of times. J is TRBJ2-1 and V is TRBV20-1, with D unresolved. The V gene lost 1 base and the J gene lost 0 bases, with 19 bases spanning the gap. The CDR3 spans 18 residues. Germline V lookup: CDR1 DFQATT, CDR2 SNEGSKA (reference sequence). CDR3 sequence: CSARGMSPERSSYNEQFF. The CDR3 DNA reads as TGCAGTGCTAGAGGGATGAGCCCCGAGAGGAGCTCCTACAATGAGCAGTTCTTC.

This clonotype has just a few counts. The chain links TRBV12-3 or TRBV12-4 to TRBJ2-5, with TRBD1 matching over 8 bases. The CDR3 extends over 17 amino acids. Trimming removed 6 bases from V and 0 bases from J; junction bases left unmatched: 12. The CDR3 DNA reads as TGTGCCAGCAGCCACCTTCTTGGGACAGGATACCAAGAGACCCAGTACTTC. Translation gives CASSHLLGTGYQETQYF.

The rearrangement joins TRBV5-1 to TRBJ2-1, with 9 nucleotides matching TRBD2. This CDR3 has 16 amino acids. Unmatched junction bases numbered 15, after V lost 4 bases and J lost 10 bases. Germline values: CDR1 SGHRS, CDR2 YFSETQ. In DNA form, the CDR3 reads TGCGCCAGCAGCCCAACCGCCGCGGGAGGGCCGGGGGAGCAGTTCTTC. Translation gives CASSPTAAGGPGEQFF.

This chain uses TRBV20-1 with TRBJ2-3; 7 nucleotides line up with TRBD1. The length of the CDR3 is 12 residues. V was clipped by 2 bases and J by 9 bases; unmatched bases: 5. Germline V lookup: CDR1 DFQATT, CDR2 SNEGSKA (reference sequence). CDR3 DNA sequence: TGCAGTGCTAGACAGGGGGAACTGACGCAGTATTTT. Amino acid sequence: CSARQGELTQYF.

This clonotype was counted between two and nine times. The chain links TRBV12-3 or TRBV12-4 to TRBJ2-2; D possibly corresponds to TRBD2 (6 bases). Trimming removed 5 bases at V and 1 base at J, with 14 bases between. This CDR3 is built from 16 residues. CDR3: CASSPSNGGNTGELFF. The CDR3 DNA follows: TGTGCCAGCAGTCCGTCTAACGGGGGGAACACCGGGGAGCTGTTTTTT.

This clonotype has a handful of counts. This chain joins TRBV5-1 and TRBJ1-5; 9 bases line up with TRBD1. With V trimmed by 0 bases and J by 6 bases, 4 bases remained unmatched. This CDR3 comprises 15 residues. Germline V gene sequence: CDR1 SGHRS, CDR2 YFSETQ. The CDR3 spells CASSLDPTGGQPQHF. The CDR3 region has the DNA TGCGCCAGCAGCTTGGACCCGACAGGGGGTCAGCCCCAGCATTTT. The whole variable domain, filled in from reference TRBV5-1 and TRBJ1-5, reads KAGVTQTPRYLIKTRGQQVTLSCSPISGHRSVSWYQQTPGQGLQFLFEYFSETQRNKGNFPGRFSGRQFSNSRSEMNVSTLELGDSALYLCASSLDPTGGQPQHFGDGTRLSIL.

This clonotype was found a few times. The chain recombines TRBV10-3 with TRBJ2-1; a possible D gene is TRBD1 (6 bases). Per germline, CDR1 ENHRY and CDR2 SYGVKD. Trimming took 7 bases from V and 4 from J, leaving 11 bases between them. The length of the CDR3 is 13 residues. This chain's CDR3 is CAIMSQGYNEQFF. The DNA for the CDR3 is TGTGCCATCATGTCACAGGGTTACAATGAGCAGTTCTTC.

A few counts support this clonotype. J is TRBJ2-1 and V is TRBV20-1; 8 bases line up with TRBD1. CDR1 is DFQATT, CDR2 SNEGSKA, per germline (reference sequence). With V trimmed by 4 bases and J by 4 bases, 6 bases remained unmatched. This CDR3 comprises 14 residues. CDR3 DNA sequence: TGCAGTGCTACCGGGACAGGATTTTACAATGAGCAGTTCTTC. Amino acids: CSATGTGFYNEQFF.

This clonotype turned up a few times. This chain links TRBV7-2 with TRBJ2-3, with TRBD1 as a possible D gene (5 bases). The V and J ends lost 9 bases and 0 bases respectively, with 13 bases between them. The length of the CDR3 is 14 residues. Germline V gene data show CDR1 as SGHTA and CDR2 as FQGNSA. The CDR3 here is CASKIRQSTDTQYF. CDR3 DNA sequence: TGTGCCAGTAAGATTCGACAGAGCACAGATACGCAGTATTTT.

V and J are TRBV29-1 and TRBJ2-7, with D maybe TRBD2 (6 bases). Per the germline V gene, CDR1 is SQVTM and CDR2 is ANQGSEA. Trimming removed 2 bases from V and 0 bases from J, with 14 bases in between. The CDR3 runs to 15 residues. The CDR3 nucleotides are TGCAGCGTTGAAACTCCTAGCGCGAGCTCCTACGAGCAGTACTTC. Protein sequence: CSVETPSASSYEQYF.

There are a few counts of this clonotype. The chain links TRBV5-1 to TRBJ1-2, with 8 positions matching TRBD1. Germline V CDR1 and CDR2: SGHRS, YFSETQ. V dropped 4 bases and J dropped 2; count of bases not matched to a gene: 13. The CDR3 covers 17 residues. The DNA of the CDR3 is TGCGCCAGCAGCCCAGGTTTCCGGGACAGGCCCAACTATGGCTACACCTTC. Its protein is CASSPGFRDRPNYGYTF.

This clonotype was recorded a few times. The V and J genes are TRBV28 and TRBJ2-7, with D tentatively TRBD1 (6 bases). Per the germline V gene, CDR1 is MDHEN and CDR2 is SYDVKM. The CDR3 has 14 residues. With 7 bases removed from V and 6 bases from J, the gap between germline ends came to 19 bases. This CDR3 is CASTFPDRQGEQYF. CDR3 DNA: TGTGCCAGCACCTTTCCCGACAGGCAGGGCGAGCAGTACTTC.

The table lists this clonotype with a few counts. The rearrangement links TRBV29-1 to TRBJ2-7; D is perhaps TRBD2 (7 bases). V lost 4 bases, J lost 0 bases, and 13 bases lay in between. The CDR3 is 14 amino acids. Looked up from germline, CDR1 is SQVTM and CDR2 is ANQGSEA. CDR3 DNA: TGCAGCGTTGGAAACGGGGGGCTCTCCTACGAGCAGTACTTC. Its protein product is CSVGNGGLSYEQYF.

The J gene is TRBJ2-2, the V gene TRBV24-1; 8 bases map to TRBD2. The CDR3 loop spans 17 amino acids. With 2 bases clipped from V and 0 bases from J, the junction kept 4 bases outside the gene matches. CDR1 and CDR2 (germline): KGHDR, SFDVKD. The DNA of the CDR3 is TGTGCCACCAGTGATTGGACTAGCCGGACGAACACCGGGGAGCTGTTTTTT. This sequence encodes CATSDWTSRTNTGELFF.

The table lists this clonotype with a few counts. The CDR3 region has the DNA TGCAGTGGAAACGGACAGGGTGACACAGATACGCAGTATTTT. This codes for CSGNGQGDTDTQYF. The V call is TRBV20-1, the J call TRBJ2-3, with 8 positions matching TRBD1. This CDR3 region has 14 residues. J lost 2 bases, V lost 7 bases, and 8 bases had no gene match. Germline V gives CDR1 DFQATT, CDR2 SNEGSKA (reference sequence).

The CDR3 here is CSGGQVNTEAFF. The CDR3, as DNA: TGCAGCGGGGGACAGGTGAACACTGAAGCTTTCTTT. The chain uses TRBV29-1 and TRBJ1-1, with 8 bases that match TRBD1. The V gene end was trimmed by 7 bases and the J gene end by 0 bases; junction bases not matched to a gene: 1. This CDR3 has 12 amino acids. Germline V gene data show CDR1 as SQVTM and CDR2 as ANQGSEA.

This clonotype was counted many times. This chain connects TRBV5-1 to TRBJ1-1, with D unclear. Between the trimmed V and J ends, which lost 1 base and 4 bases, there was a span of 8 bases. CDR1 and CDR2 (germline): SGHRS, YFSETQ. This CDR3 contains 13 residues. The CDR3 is CASSLSGFTEAFF. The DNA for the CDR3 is TGCGCCAGCAGCTTGTCCGGGTTCACTGAAGCTTTCTTT.

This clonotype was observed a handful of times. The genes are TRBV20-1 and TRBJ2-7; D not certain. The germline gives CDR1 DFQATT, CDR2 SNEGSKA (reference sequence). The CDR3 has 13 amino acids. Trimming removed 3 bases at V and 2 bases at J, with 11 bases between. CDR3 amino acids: CSASGLNPYEQYF. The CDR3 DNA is TGCAGTGCTAGCGGGCTGAACCCCTACGAGCAGTACTTC.

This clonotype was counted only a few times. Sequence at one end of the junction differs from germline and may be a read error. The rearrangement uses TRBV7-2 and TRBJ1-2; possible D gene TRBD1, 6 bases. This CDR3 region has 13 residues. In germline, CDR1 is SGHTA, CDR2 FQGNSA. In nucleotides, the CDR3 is TGTGCCAGCAGGTCAACCACTACAGGGACCGGACACTTC. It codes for CASRSTTTGTGHF.

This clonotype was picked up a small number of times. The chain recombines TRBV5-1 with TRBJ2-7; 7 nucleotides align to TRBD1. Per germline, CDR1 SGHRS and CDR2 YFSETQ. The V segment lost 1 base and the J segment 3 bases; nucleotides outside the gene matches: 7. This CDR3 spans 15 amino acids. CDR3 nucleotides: TGCGCCAGCAGCTTGACACAGGGGATACTCTACGAGCAGTACTTC. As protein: CASSLTQGILYEQYF. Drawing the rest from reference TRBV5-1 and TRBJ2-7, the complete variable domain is KAGVTQTPRYLIKTRGQQVTLSCSPISGHRSVSWYQQTPGQGLQFLFEYFSETQRNKGNFPGRFSGRQFSNSRSEMNVSTLELGDSALYLCASSLTQGILYEQYFGPGTRLTVT.

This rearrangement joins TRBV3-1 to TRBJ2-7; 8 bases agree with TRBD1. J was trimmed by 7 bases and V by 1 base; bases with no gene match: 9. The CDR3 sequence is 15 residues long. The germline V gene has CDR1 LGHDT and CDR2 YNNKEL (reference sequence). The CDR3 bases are TGTGCCAGCAGCCAAGGACAGGGGTGGCTCCCAGAGCAGTACTTC. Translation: CASSQGQGWLPEQYF.

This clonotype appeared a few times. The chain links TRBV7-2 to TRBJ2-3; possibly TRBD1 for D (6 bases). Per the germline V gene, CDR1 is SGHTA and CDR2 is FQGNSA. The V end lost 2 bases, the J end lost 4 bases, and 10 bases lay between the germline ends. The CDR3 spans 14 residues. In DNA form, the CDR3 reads TGTGCCAGCAGCTTAAACCCAGGGGCAGATACGCAGTATTTT. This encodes CASSLNPGADTQYF.

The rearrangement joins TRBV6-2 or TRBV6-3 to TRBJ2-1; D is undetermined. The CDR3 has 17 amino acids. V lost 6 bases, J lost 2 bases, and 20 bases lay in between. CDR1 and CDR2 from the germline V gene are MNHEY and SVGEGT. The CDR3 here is CASRPIRKALTYNEQFF. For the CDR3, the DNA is TGTGCCAGCAGGCCAATACGTAAGGCCCTAACCTACAATGAGCAGTTCTTC.